These 2 T cell receptor beta chains originate from one sample sequenced in a study of regulatory T cells in long-lasting Graves disease. Stated time point: persistent/refractory GD, antithyroid drugs over 5 years with positive TRAb. Isolated PBMC RNA provided the starting material for the TCR library. Libraries of TCR beta came from iRepertoire HTBI primers plus Arm-PCR of CDR3 regions. TCRdb fed the multiplex PCR reads into MiXCR, producing one record per CDR3 protein. This sample has 600,000 to 850,000 distinct CDR3 sequences, with about 32% found just once. The source was peripheral blood mononuclear cells (PBMCs), collected when the disease was refractory, from a patient treated with antithyroid drugs. The receptors originated from a female donor with Graves disease.

This sequence joins TRBV19 and TRBJ1-2; 8 bases align to TRBD1. Germline-derived CDR1 and CDR2 are LNHDA and SQIVND (reference sequence). The CDR3 has 14 amino acids. Trimming removed 6 bases from V and 7 bases from J; junction bases left unmatched: 10. The CDR3 nucleotides are TGTGCCAGTAGAGAGACAGGGGAAGTTTTTGGCTACACCTTC. This codes for CASRETGEVFGYTF.

To note about this clonotype: A clone one base away is much larger, so this may be a read error. J is TRBJ2-7 and V is TRBV20-1; 12 bases align to TRBD2. V was pared by 6 bases and J by 4 bases, with 10 bases of the junction left unmatched. This CDR3 is 15 amino acids long. From germline, CDR1 is DFQATT and CDR2 SNEGSKA (reference sequence). The CDR3 loop is CSARGASGREYEQYF. The DNA of the CDR3 is TGCAGTGCCCGTGGGGCTAGCGGGAGGGAGTACGAGCAGTACTTC.